This TCR beta chain was captured by sequencing in a study of cytotoxic CD8 clonotypes in ibrutinib-treated CLL. The assay was immunoSEQ multiplex PCR, and TCRdb's table has in-frame clones only and misses some. The data show 90,000 to 150,000 clones, about 50% seen once. In germline, CDR1 is SQVTM, CDR2 ANQGSEA. The CDR3 is 11 residues long. Trimming left V 4 bases short and J 10 bases short, with 13 bases between. Sequencing used PBMCs, obtained after 24 months of ibrutinib treatment. The receptor was derived from a human donor with chronic lymphocytic leukemia. The chain couples TRBV29-1 to TRBJ1-1; D is uncertain. CDR3 amino acids: CSVALGMVAFF. The CDR3, as DNA: TGCAGCGTTGCCTTAGGGATGGTAGCTTTCTTT.